This T cell receptor (beta chain) derives from a study of Ad26.COV2.S vaccination and SARS-CoV-2 variants (dated by TCRdb to about 2021). With regard to the full study: Vaccine-arm donors were drawn from COV1001, a multicentre, randomized, double-blind, placebo-controlled phase I-IIa trial of Ad26.COV2.S in healthy adults. Ad26.COV2.S was given intramuscularly at 5x10^10 or 1x10^11 viral particles, as a single shot or as two shots 56 days apart. Sequencing of the TCRbeta repertoire served to evaluate the specificity and breadth of SARS-CoV-2-reactive T cell receptors following Ad26.COV2.S vaccination. A total of 32 samples were included in the TCR-sequenced set, comprising around 19 Ad26.COV2.S vaccine recipients, 5 placebo recipients and 8 SARS-CoV-2 convalescent individuals. Participants in the trial were split at random into five groups of five each, receiving low-dose or high-dose Ad26.COV2.S once or twice, or else placebo on both occasions. Throughout the experiments and outcome assessment, investigators stayed blinded to trial group allocation. What the authors observed across the whole study: The authors noted that the TCR breadth and depth analyses may have underestimated total T cell responses. The study was not powered for comparison of responses between vaccine doses or regimens. Vaccine and placebo recipients had similar non-spike TCR breadth, a finding consistent with the vaccine containing only spike. After vaccination, spike-specific CD8+ and CD4+ T cell responses were reported to show substantial breadth. Compared with placebo recipients, Ad26.COV2.S recipients showed higher spike-specific TCR breadth (P = 0.0014).

TCRbeta CDR3 regions were sequenced with the immunoSEQ Assay. After extraction, genomic DNA underwent amplification by bias-controlled multiplex PCR, followed by high-throughput sequencing. On the authors' methods: To quantify the absolute abundance of each unique TCRbeta CDR3 region, sequences were collapsed and filtered. T cell fraction was estimated by normalizing TCRbeta template counts to usable DNA, with usable DNA measured through amplification of reference genes found in all nucleated cells. Repertoire TCRs were annotated as SARS-CoV-2-specific when V gene, CDR3 amino acid sequence and J gene were exactly matched to a known reactive TCR set. MIRA supplied the reference SARS-CoV-2 TCR set, which was filtered for enrichment in COVID-19-positive ImmuneCODE repertoires so that public or cross-reactive TCRs were removed. Based on the MIRA antigens, annotated TCRs were further analysed at the level of specific ORF or position within ORF. Depth was the summed frequency of annotated unique rearrangements, while breadth was defined as annotated unique rearrangements over total unique productive rearrangements. TCR breadth was compared between groups using two-sided Wilcoxon rank-sum tests. Sourced from immuneACCESS, this table was stored by TCRdb with only in-frame sequences that have V and J called. A share of the clones is absent; for the studies checked, an unresolved V gene accounts for under half, and the remainder has no known explanation. V and J calls and clone size are given by that table; D and trimming were obtained from the DNA. For this sample there are some 460,000 clones; roughly nine tenths appear just once. The top ten clones comprise 1.5% to 2% of the sample.

For this clone: What this receptor recognizes is not known. No qualities accompany the bases; no much larger clone lies one base away.

The treatment or condition label of this sample denotes: roughly 19 received Ad26.COV2.S at low or high dose, single or two shots; a few received placebo; per-sample allocation not given. For vaccine and placebo recipients, the sequenced repertoires came from samples collected on day 63 after the first injection. Cohort 1b enrolled fewer than 30 adults aged 18-55 years at a single site in Boston, USA, between 29 July and 7 August 2020. Ad26.COV2.S consisted of a replication-incompetent adenovirus type 26 vector by which a prefusion-stabilized SARS-CoV-2 spike protein from the original Wuhan strain was expressed. From the cysteine through the phenylalanine, the CDR3 covers 14 amino acids. The CDR3 DNA has 42 bases and is translated from base 1. V lost 1 base and J lost 3 bases; the stretch between them is 10 bases long. The germline V gene specifies SGHAT as CDR1 and FQNNGV as CDR2.

This material consisted of peripheral blood, taken in a trial of Ad26.COV2.S vaccine versus placebo. This clonotype was sampled from a person aged 18-60 years who received the Ad26.COV2.S COVID-19 vaccine or a placebo. The chain employs TRBV11-2 and TRBJ2-7; a tentative D match to TRBD1 spans 5 bases. The CDR3 protein sequence reads: CASSLGRGVYEQYF. In nucleotide form, the sequence is TGTGCCAGCAGCTTAGGTAGGGGCGTCTACGAGCAGTACTTC. The full variable domain, with segments outside the CDR3 supplied by the reference TRBV11-2 and TRBJ2-7 proteins, appears as EAGVAQSPRYKIIEKRQSVAFWCNPISGHATLYWYQQILGQGPKLLIQFQNNGVVDDSQLPKDRFSAERLKGVDSTLKIQPAKLEDSAVYLCASSLGRGVYEQYFGPGTRLTVT.